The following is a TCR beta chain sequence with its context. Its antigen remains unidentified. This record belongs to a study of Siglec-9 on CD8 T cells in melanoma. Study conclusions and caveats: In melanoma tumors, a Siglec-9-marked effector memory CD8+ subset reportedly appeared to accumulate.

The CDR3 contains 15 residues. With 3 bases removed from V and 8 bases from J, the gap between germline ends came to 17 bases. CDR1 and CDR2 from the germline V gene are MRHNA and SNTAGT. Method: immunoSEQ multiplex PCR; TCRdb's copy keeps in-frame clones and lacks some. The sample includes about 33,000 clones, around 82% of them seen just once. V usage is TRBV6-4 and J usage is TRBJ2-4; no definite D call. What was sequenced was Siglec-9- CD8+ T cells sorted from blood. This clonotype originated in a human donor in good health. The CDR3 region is CASSEPRPRPDIQYF. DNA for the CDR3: TGTGCCAGCAGTGAGCCGAGGCCCCGGCCAGACATTCAGTACTTC.